Listed below are T cell receptor beta chains from one sample, sequenced in a study of CD8 T cells in Susac syndrome. TCRdb fed the immunoSEQ multiplex PCR reads into MiXCR, producing one record per CDR3 protein. The sample lists roughly 100,000 distinct CDR3 sequences; less than 95% were seen once. The sequenced sample was CD8+ T cells from PBMCs. These receptors were obtained from a human donor with Susac syndrome. The CDR3 runs from the conserved cysteine through the conserved F or W. Each record gives: clone size, V gene, CDR3 protein. Clone size, where shown, is once, few, many, or a class for clones that have expanded.

>-|TRBV9
CASSVAASERTDTQYF
>-|TRBV20-1
CSARDQTMVATNEKLFF
>-|TRBV4-1
CASSQDRTRGQPQHF
>once|TRBV4-3
CASSHVGGAGQDTQYF
>-|TRBV13
CASGSGGSNQPQHF
>-|TRBV19
CASRKGETEAFF
>-|TRBV13
CASSLGGVGDRGNYGYTF
>-|TRBV16
CASSRYRVGYSNQPQHF
>-|TRBV20-1
CSARDGGQGDFEQFF
>-|TRBV6-6
CATARGLAPNEQFF
>-|TRBV5-1
CASSFADSNYEQYF
>-|TRBV9
CASSVRPAYEQYF
>-|TRBV9
CASRPPRGGISNEQFF
>-|TRBV12-3/TRBV12-4
CASSLGSGELFF
>-|TRBV27
CASSLFPGGSTEAFF
>-|TRBV7-3
CASSLTLLAGGPQTQYF
>-|TRBV5-1
CASSFLTGDVTQYF
>once|TRBV3-1
CASSEEDYSPLHF
>-|TRBV29-1
CSVPTGGSMNTEAFF
>-|TRBV9
CASSVGVETGIQYF
>-|TRBV20-1
CSASRELGEKLFF
>-|TRBV29-1
CSVLEVSEQYF
>-|TRBV9
CASTPDYTDTQYF
>-|TRBV29-1
CSVEGGDTYEQYF
>-|TRBV10-3
CAISESIRLNNQPQHF
>-|TRBV29-1
CSVPLGTGPTHINYGYTF
>few|TRBV20-1
CSAAHGGGAGEQYF
>-|TRBV7-7
CASSLGTGSYNEQFF
>-|TRBV25-1
CASSESPSVGTEAFF
>-|TRBV6-5
CASSPGQGAYEQFF
>-|TRBV12-3/TRBV12-4
CASSLPVNYGYTF
>-|TRBV20-1
CSARDPADGVGYTF
>few|TRBV5-4
CASSPDRGSYEQYF
>-|TRBV12-3/TRBV12-4
CASRTGTNADTQYF
>few|TRBV20-1
CSARDRVVETQYF
>-|TRBV12-5
CASARGGPYNEQFF
>-|TRBV27
CASSLLSTAYEQYF
>-|TRBV7-8
CASSSETPGTYGYTF
>-|TRBV7-3
CASSLGLAVDEQYF
>-|TRBV19
CASSTVGNVGQFF
>-|TRBV23-1
CASRLCGAVGTDTQYF
>once|TRBV7-6
CASSLEVGGTGELFF
>-|TRBV20-1
CSARELGLAGNNEQFF
>few|TRBV5-6
CASSLQDHTDTQYF
>-|TRBV5-1
CASSRSTSGGQETQYF
>-|TRBV14
CASSQRRPYNEQFF
>-|TRBV27
CASSPGGGVGYGYTF
>-|TRBV4-1
CASSQDTDRSSYEQYF
>-|TRBV2
CASSEGSGAFEAFF
>-|TRBV9
CASSVVVGNTEAFF
>once|TRBV20-1
CSARDQGQFSYEQYF
>-|TRBV7-9
CASSPSGVPYEQYF
>-|TRBV7-3
CASSLKAYGSFSTDTQYF
>-|TRBV6-5
CASSYGQGADEQYF
>-|TRBV20-1
CRPLAAPHNEQFF
>-|TRBV5-6
CASSLRDRGRDGYTF
>-|TRBV20-1
CSARRQGEGIWNQPQHF
>-|TRBV9
CASSVNGEGYTF
>-|TRBV12-3/TRBV12-4
CASSLPGHLKQPQHF
>-|TRBV9
CASSVSPSRGNQNEQFF